This T cell receptor (beta chain) was found in a study of blood T cell repertoires in COVID-19. Trimming cost V 0 bases and J 5 bases, with 13 bases left between them. The CDR3 loop spans 16 amino acids. Per germline, CDR1 SGHAT and CDR2 FQDESV (reference sequence). Patients in Seattle were enrolled during active infection, then followed longitudinally. How the authors handled the data: The authors estimated nucleated cell counts from reference gene primer amplification. TCRdb's table, derived via immunoSEQ multiplex PCR, lists solely in-frame clones and lacks some. That table supplies the V and J calls and clone size; D and trimming were determined from the DNA. Of roughly 300,000 clones listed, approximately 87% are singletons.

The sample was peripheral blood. The sequence was collected from a woman aged 30 to 39 with COVID-19, enrolled during active disease. The V and J genes are TRBV11-1 and TRBJ2-2; possibly TRBD1 for D (6 bases). The CDR3 bases are TGTGCCAGCAGCTTAGCGAGGCCAGGGGCGACCGGGGAGCTGTTTTTT. Its protein product is CASSLARPGATGELFF.